These 9 T cell receptor beta chains originate from one sample sequenced in a study of cytomegalovirus exposure and HLA in healthy donors. This PCR relied on a set of 60 Vbeta primers and 13 Jbeta primers. Measured with immunoSEQ multiplex PCR; TCRdb has only the in-frame clones, and not every one. The sample records roughly 140,000 clones, around 80% being singletons. The sample consisted of PBMCs. The source of these receptors is a young man in good health and CMV-seropositive.

The CDR3 spells CASTGTGNNSPLHF. The CDR3 nucleotides are TGTGCCAGCACCGGGACAGGGAATAATTCACCCCTCCACTTT. V is TRBV2 and J is TRBJ1-6; 9 nucleotides agree with TRBD1. V trimming: 7 bases; J trimming: 5 bases; junction bases outside the gene matches: 3. The CDR3 runs 14 residues. Germline CDR1 is SNHLY and CDR2 is FYNNEI.

The chain couples TRBV10-3 to TRBJ2-7, with D maybe TRBD2 (6 bases). V lost 8 bases to trimming and J lost 6 bases, with 20 bases between them. The germline CDR1 and CDR2 sequences are ENHRY and SYGVKD. The CDR3 has 14 residues. DNA of the CDR3: TGTGCCATCTGGGGTGGGACTTCACCATCCGAGCAGTACTTC. Amino acids: CAIWGGTSPSEQYF.

The genes are TRBV27 and TRBJ2-7; 10 bases match TRBD2. Per germline, CDR1 MNHEY and CDR2 SMNVEV (reference sequence). The CDR3 length is 15 residues. J gave up 0 bases and V 5 bases, and 4 bases lay outside the gene matches. The CDR3 is CASSPGLAVSYEQYF. The CDR3 DNA is TGTGCCAGCAGTCCCGGACTAGCGGTCTCCTACGAGCAGTACTTC.

The rearrangement uses TRBV19 and TRBJ1-1; possible D gene TRBD1, 5 bases. The CDR3 spans 14 residues. Looked up from germline, CDR1 is LNHDA and CDR2 is SQIVND (reference sequence). The V and J ends lost 8 bases and 0 bases respectively, with 13 bases between them. The CDR3 loop reads CASAWDYMNTEAFF. The CDR3 coding sequence is TGTGCCAGTGCATGGGACTATATGAACACTGAAGCTTTCTTT.

On this clone itself: Since no conserved phenylalanine or tryptophan closes the CDR3, a read error is the likely cause. CDR3 sequence reads: CASSEGQAYEQYL. The CDR3 coding sequence is TGTGCCAGCAGCGAGGGACAGGCCTACGAGCAGTACCTC. This chain uses TRBV27 with TRBJ2-7; 8 bases match TRBD1. The germline CDR1 and CDR2 sequences are MNHEY and SMNVEV (reference sequence). The CDR3 runs 13 residues. V dropped 6 bases and J dropped 2; count of bases not matched to a gene: 3.

The J gene is TRBJ2-7, the V gene TRBV11-3; 9 nucleotides line up with TRBD1. This CDR3 comprises 14 residues. Trimming at V came to 5 bases and at J to 3 bases, leaving 5 bases not matched to a gene. The germline gives CDR1 SGHNT, CDR2 YENEEA. In DNA form, the CDR3 reads TGTGCCAGCAGCAACCGGGACAGGGACTACGAGCAGTACTTC. It specifies CASSNRDRDYEQYF.

CDR3 region: CASSRDFRETQYF. CDR3 DNA: TGTGCCAGTAGCCGGGACTTCCGGGAGACCCAGTACTTC. The V gene is TRBV19, the J gene TRBJ2-5; D might be TRBD2 (6 bases). From germline, CDR1 is LNHDA and CDR2 SQIVND (reference sequence). The V end was cut by 6 bases, the J end by 5 bases, with 13 bases between. The CDR3 extends over 13 amino acids.

The V call is TRBV30, the J call TRBJ1-2; 8 nucleotides line up with TRBD1. V was pared by 5 bases and J by 7 bases, with 9 bases of the junction left unmatched. Germline CDR1 reads GTSNPN; CDR2 reads SVGIG (reference sequence). The CDR3 runs to 13 residues. CDR3 sequence: CAWGTGKGGGYTF. The CDR3 DNA is TGTGCCTGGGGGACAGGAAAAGGCGGTGGCTACACCTTC.

The rearrangement uses TRBV28 and TRBJ1-2; a weak D match, TRBD1 (5 bases). The germline V gene has CDR1 MDHEN and CDR2 SYDVKM. V dropped 5 bases and J dropped 4 bases, with 20 bases sitting between them. The CDR3 totals 16 residues. The CDR3 region is CASSGNGGATLYGYTF. DNA for the CDR3: TGTGCCAGCAGTGGAAACGGAGGGGCTACCCTCTATGGCTACACCTTC.